One T cell receptor beta chain is described in this entry. Original handling: ImmunoSEQ gave junction-only sequences without quality scores, so filtering differed. Sequencing was performed with immunoSEQ multiplex PCR; in TCRdb, only in-frame clones are kept and a portion is missing. V, J and clone size derive from that table, while D and trimming were established from the DNA sequence. The profile shows around 2,000,000 clones, 93% of them singletons. Germline assignment: CDR1 MNHEY and CDR2 SMNVEV (reference sequence). The CDR3 has 10 amino acids. Trimming cost V 10 bases and J 8 bases; bases outside gene matches: 2. This record comes from a study of shared clonotypes between healthy human individuals. Positively selected for CCR7, the CD45RO-negative cells used as naive CD8 cells excluded terminally differentiated effector memory CD45RA+ cells.

Sequences were obtained from naive CD8+ T cells from PBMCs. V usage is TRBV27 and J usage is TRBJ2-1, with 7 bases that match TRBD2. The TCR sequence derives from a man aged 18 to 29 in good health. Some clones in this sample may be carry-over from other donors' samples. The CDR3 region has the DNA TGTGCCACGGCGGGGGATGAGCAGTTCTTC. Encoded protein: CATAGDEQFF.